This T cell receptor beta chain was found in a study of breast tumors, draining lymph nodes, adjacent tissues. Study-wide results and limits: Tumor and nontumor repertoires were significantly more similar in luminal-like than in basal-like breast cancer. Tumor repertoires ranked between lymph nodes and nontumor tissue in diversity, with V and J gene preferences.

TCRdb analysed the multiplex PCR reads with MiXCR anew, one entry per CDR3 protein. The table lists about 11,000 distinct CDR3 sequences, 30% to 45% of them singletons. The germline V and J ends were trimmed by 1 base and 0 bases, with 11 bases remaining between them. The CDR3 totals 16 residues. This clonotype was found many times. The antigen is not known. This TCR came from a female donor with breast cancer. Some clones in this sample may be carry-over from other donors' samples. Source material: breast tumor tissue. The chain links TRBV12-3 or TRBV12-4 to TRBJ2-3; D could derive from TRBD1 or TRBD2 (5 bases each). CDR3 DNA sequence: TGTGCCAGCAGTTTAGATGGGACGACTAGCACAGATACGCAGTATTTT. Encoded protein: CASSLDGTTSTDTQYF.